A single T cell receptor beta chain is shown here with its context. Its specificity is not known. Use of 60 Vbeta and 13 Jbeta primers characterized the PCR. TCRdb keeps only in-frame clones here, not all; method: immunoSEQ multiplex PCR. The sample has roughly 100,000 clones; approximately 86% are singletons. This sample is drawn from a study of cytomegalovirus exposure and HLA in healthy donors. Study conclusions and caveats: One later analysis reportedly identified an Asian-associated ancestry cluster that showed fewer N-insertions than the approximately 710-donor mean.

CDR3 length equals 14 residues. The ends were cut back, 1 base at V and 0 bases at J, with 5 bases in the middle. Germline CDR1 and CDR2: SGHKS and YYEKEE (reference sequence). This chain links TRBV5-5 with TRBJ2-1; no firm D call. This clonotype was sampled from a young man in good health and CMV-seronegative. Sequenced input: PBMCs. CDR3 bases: TGTGCCAGCAGCTTGAGTAGCTCCTACAATGAGCAGTTCTTC. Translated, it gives CASSLSSSYNEQFF.